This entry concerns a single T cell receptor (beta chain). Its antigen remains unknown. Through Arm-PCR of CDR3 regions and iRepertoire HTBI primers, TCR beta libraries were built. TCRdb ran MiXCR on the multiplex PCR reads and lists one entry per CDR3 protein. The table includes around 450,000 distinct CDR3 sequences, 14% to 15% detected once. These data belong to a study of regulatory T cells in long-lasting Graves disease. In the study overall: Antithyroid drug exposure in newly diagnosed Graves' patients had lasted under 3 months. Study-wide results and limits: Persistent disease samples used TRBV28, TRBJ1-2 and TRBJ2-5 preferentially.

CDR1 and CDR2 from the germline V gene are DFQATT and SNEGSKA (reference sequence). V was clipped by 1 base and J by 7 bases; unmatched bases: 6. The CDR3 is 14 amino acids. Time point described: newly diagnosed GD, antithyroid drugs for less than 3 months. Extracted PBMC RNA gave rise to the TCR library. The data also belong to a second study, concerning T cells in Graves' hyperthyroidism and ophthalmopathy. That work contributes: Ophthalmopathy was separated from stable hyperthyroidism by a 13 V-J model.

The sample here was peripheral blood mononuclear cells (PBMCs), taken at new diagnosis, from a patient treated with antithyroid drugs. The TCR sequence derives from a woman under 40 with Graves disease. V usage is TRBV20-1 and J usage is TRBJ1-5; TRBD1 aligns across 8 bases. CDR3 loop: CSARGTGTRQPQHF. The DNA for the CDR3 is TGCAGTGCTAGAGGGACAGGGACTAGGCAGCCCCAGCATTTT.